The text below deals with one T cell receptor beta chain. Its antigen is not identified. The sample originates from a study of cytomegalovirus exposure and HLA in healthy donors. The study's findings and limits: In the analysis, some V segments, TRBV6-2 and TRBV6-3 included, were excluded as indistinguishable. There were about 160 TCR beta chains listed as cytomegalovirus-associated.

These donors, healthy bone marrow donors, were studied. The germline CDR1 and CDR2 sequences are SGHNT and YENEEA. Trimming stripped 2 bases from V and 5 bases from J, with 9 bases between. The CDR3 is made up of 13 amino acids. The PCR contained 60 Vbeta and 13 Jbeta primers. Profiled with immunoSEQ multiplex PCR; TCRdb holds only in-frame clones, not every one. Of some 62,000 clones listed, about 87% are singletons. The chain couples TRBV11-3 to TRBJ2-5; the D is unclear. This receptor was taken from a man aged 18 to 29 in good health and CMV-seronegative. Sequenced: PBMCs. CDR3 DNA sequence: TGTGCCAGCAGCTTAAACTCCCGGGAGACCCAGTACTTC. Translated: CASSLNSRETQYF.